These 8 T cell receptor beta chains share one sample of origin, sequenced in a study of T cells in Graves' hyperthyroidism and ophthalmopathy (dated by TCRdb to 2018 to 2020). To prepare the library, multiplex PCR was applied. The instrument given in TCRdb is Illumina HiSeq 2000. The TCR beta CDR3 regions were amplified from the RNA transcripts. A first-round RT-PCR of the TCR CDR3 used the HTBI primer set with the Qiagen OneStep RT-PCR kit. TCRdb itself trimmed the public reads at Q25 with fastp, ran MiXCR and retained productive beta chains. CDR3 protein duplicates are merged, each entry listing the most common genes and DNA. Present in this sample are about 500,000 distinct CDR3 sequences, about 16% of which were seen just once. The top ten constitute 25% to 30% of the sample. Material: blood. These receptors came from a woman younger than 45 with Graves' ophthalmopathy.

V and J are TRBV9 and TRBJ2-1; D is possibly TRBD1 (5 bases). This CDR3 has 16 amino acids. Germline CDR1 SGDLS, CDR2 YYNGEE. The V gene lost 0 bases and the J gene lost 6 bases, with 16 bases spanning the gap. The CDR3 loop reads CASSVEGIRGRNEQFF. The CDR3 DNA is TGTGCCAGCAGCGTAGAGGGGATCCGTGGACGCAATGAGCAGTTCTTC.

This clonotype has a count of ten or more. The chain has TRBV18 and TRBJ2-1, with D possibly being TRBD2 (6 bases). Germline V gene data show CDR1 as KGHSH and CDR2 as LQKENI. V gave up 3 bases and J gave up 0 bases, with 12 bases separating them. CDR3 length: 16 amino acids. The CDR3 nucleotides read TGTGCCAGCTCACCCCTCCGGGAGAGCTCCTACAATGAGCAGTTCTTC. It is translated as CASSPLRESSYNEQFF.

This clonotype was seen a few times. The V gene is TRBV6-2 or TRBV6-3, the J gene TRBJ2-7, with D possibly matching TRBD2 (6 bases). The V end was cut by 6 bases, the J end by 6 bases, with 15 bases between. The germline gives CDR1 MNHEY, CDR2 SVGEGT. The CDR3 extends over 13 amino acids. The DNA for the CDR3 is TGTGCCAGCAGACCGGGACTGATTTTCGAGCAGTACTTC. Amino acids: CASRPGLIFEQYF.

This chain connects TRBV28 to TRBJ1-1, with 7 bases aligning to TRBD1. Losses at the gene ends were 4 bases for V and 1 base for J; bases not matched to a gene: 12. CDR1 and CDR2 from the germline V gene are MDHEN and SYDVKM. This CDR3 comprises 17 residues. Here the CDR3 reads CASSSPPGGTENTEAFF. The CDR3 DNA follows: TGTGCCAGCAGTTCACCGCCGGGGGGGACAGAGAACACTGAAGCTTTCTTT.

This clonotype was detected many times. The rearrangement uses TRBV6-1 and TRBJ2-1; D gene unclear. The V end was cut by 7 bases, the J end by 3 bases, with 16 bases between. Germline values: CDR1 MNHNS, CDR2 SASEGT. The CDR3 covers 15 residues. CDR3 loop: CASTRARLGYNEQFF. CDR3 nucleotides: TGTGCCAGCACAAGAGCACGGTTAGGCTACAATGAGCAGTTCTTC.

This clonotype was seen a handful of times. The CDR3 reads CASSLASPQDGYTF. For the CDR3, the DNA is TGCGCCAGCAGCTTGGCTAGCCCACAGGATGGCTACACCTTC. The V gene is TRBV5-1, the J gene TRBJ1-2; tentative D call: TRBD1 (5 bases). Trimming took 0 bases from V and 6 from J, leaving 12 bases between them. The germline gives CDR1 SGHRS, CDR2 YFSETQ. The CDR3 loop spans 14 amino acids.

This clonotype was seen a handful of times. The chain is built from TRBV24-1 and TRBJ2-1, with 7 bases matching TRBD1. The CDR3 runs to 14 residues. The germline gives CDR1 KGHDR, CDR2 SFDVKD. V dropped 9 bases and J dropped 2; count of bases not matched to a gene: 6. CDR3 coding DNA: TGTGCCACCGAAACAGGGGATCCCTACAATGAGCAGTTCTTC. It encodes CATETGDPYNEQFF.

This clonotype was seen ten or more times. The rearrangement joins TRBV7-2 to TRBJ2-7; TRBD2 aligns across 13 bases. In germline, CDR1 is SGHTA, CDR2 FQGNSA. The CDR3 covers 17 residues. V shed 6 bases and J 0 bases; nucleotides not matched to a gene: 8. In DNA, the CDR3 is TGTGCCAGCAGTCCGGGACTAGCGGGGATGGGCTCCTACGAGCAGTACTTC. Its translation: CASSPGLAGMGSYEQYF.